These 24 T cell receptor beta chains share one sample of origin, sequenced in a study of OX40 agonist ivuxolimab in advanced cancers. Sequencing was performed with immunoSEQ multiplex PCR; in TCRdb, only in-frame clones are kept and a portion is missing. The sample shows 72,000 or so clones, just over 85% of them seen only once. The input for sequencing was CD4+ or CD8+ T cells sorted from blood, taken in a trial of the OX40 agonist ivuxolimab. The source of these receptors is an adult with an advanced solid tumor such as melanoma, head and neck, liver or kidney cancer.

The chain couples TRBV11-2 to TRBJ2-5, with D perhaps TRBD1 (5 bases). The CDR3 is 15 residues long. The V gene lost 1 base and the J gene lost 1 base, with 10 bases spanning the gap. Germline V CDR1 and CDR2: SGHAT, FQNNGV. In DNA, the CDR3 is TGTGCCAGCAGCTTAGGGACGACAGCCCAAGAGACCCAGTACTTC. This gives the protein CASSLGTTAQETQYF.

The CDR3 loop is CASALDTSSPGAFF. The CDR3 nucleotides read TGTGCCAGCGCCCTGGACACTTCTTCCCCGGGAGCTTTCTTT. The chain uses TRBV11-2 and TRBJ1-1; maybe TRBD1 (5 bases). This CDR3 contains 14 residues. The ends were cut back, 8 bases at V and 10 bases at J, with 23 bases in the middle. The germline CDR1 and CDR2 sequences are SGHAT and FQNNGV.

The V and J genes are TRBV19 and TRBJ1-4; 10 nucleotides agree with TRBD1. The CDR3 sequence is 16 residues long. Per germline, CDR1 LNHDA and CDR2 SQIVND (reference sequence). V lost 6 bases to trimming and J lost 8 bases; unmatched junction nucleotides: 12. The CDR3 spells CASRTDAGTGDEKLFF. CDR3 nucleotides: TGTGCCAGTAGAACCGATGCCGGGACAGGGGACGAAAAACTGTTTTTT. The full variable domain, with the rest looked up from reference TRBV19 and TRBJ1-4, is DGGITQSPKYLFRKEGQNVTLSCEQNLNHDAMYWYRQDPGQGLRLIYYSQIVNDFQKGDIAEGYSVSREKKESFPLTVTSAQKNPTAFYLCASRTDAGTGDEKLFFGSGTQLSVL.

The chain couples TRBV14 to TRBJ2-1; 8 bases match TRBD2. Germline assignment: CDR1 SGHDN and CDR2 FVKESK. V lost 0 bases to trimming and J lost 8 bases; unmatched junction nucleotides: 3. The CDR3 spans 14 residues. DNA for the CDR3: TGTGCCAGCAGCCAAGATGGGACTAGATATGAGCAGTTCTTC. It encodes CASSQDGTRYEQFF.

This chain connects TRBV11-3 to TRBJ2-3; D possibly corresponds to TRBD2 (5 bases). Trimming cost V 5 bases and J 4 bases, with 10 bases left between them. Germline lookup yields CDR1 SGHNT and CDR2 YENEEA. CDR3 length: 13 residues. DNA for the CDR3: TGTGCCAGCAGCGTCGTTAGCGCAGATACGCAGTATTTT. Residues: CASSVVSADTQYF.

This chain joins TRBV4-1 and TRBJ2-2; D is possibly TRBD2 (5 bases). This CDR3 has 17 amino acids. Trimming removed 4 bases from V and 0 bases from J, with 15 bases in between. The germline V gene has CDR1 MGHRA and CDR2 YSYEKL. The CDR3 sequence: CASSRLSSGANTGELFF. The CDR3 coding sequence is TGCGCCAGCAGCCGTCTGTCCAGCGGCGCGAACACCGGGGAGCTGTTTTTT.

This clone was seen a handful of times. The chain carries TRBV7-6 and TRBJ2-7; 9 nucleotides agree with TRBD1. CDR1 and CDR2 (germline): SGHVS, FNYEAQ. The CDR3 covers 14 residues. J lost 3 bases, V lost 5 bases, and 5 bases had no gene match. DNA for the CDR3: TGTGCCAGCAGCCCCCCGGGACAGGGCTACGAGCAGTACTTC. It yields the protein CASSPPGQGYEQYF.

V usage is TRBV5-6 and J usage is TRBJ1-2; 12 bases are shared with TRBD1. CDR3 length: 17 amino acids. The V gene's germline CDR1 is SGHDT and CDR2 YYEEEE. The trim removed 0 bases at V and 7 bases at J, leaving 10 bases unmatched. The CDR3 sequence is CASSLGMAGTGGFGYTF. For the CDR3, the DNA is TGTGCCAGCAGCTTGGGCATGGCTGGGACAGGGGGCTTTGGCTACACCTTC. Filled out from reference TRBV5-6 and TRBJ1-2, the complete variable domain reads DAGVTQSPTHLIKTRGQQVTLRCSPKSGHDTVSWYQQALGQGPQFIFQYYEEEERQRGNFPDRFSGHQFPNYSSELNVNALLLGDSALYLCASSLGMAGTGGFGYTFGSGTRLTVV.

This sequence joins TRBV27 and TRBJ1-2; D possibly corresponds to TRBD1 (6 bases). Trimming removed 4 bases at V and 8 bases at J, with 14 bases between. CDR1 is MNHEY and CDR2 is SMNVEV in the germline V gene (reference sequence). The CDR3 is made up of 13 amino acids. The CDR3 nucleotides are TGTGCCAGCAGTTCAATTTACAGGGACGGCTACACCTTC. Its protein is CASSSIYRDGYTF.

The chain is built from TRBV4-3 and TRBJ1-2, with D possibly being TRBD1 (6 bases). CDR1 LGHNA and CDR2 YSLEER come from the germline V gene. V lost 4 bases and J 1 base, leaving 13 bases between the germline ends. This CDR3 contains 15 residues. The CDR3 nucleotides are TGCGCCAGCAGCCGTGACAGGAACGGTAACTATGGCTACACCTTC. Translating gives CASSRDRNGNYGYTF.

As for this clone: In the same sample, other DNA sequences code for this CDR3. The chain uses TRBV5-1 and TRBJ2-5, with D unresolved. Trimming shortened V by 0 bases and J by 2 bases, and 2 bases separated the two germline ends. This CDR3 is built from 12 residues. The V gene's germline CDR1 is SGHRS and CDR2 YFSETQ. The chain's CDR3 is CASSLGQETQYF. The CDR3 DNA reads as TGCGCCAGCAGCTTGGGGCAAGAGACCCAGTACTTC.

The chain couples TRBV6-5 to TRBJ1-1, with a weak D call TRBD1 (5 bases). This CDR3 region has 12 residues. Germline CDR1 and CDR2: MNHEY and SVGAGI. Trimming shortened V by 4 bases and J by 6 bases, and 9 bases separated the two germline ends. The DNA for the CDR3 is TGTGCCAGCAGTTGGGGACCGCCTGAAGCTTTCTTT. This gives the protein CASSWGPPEAFF.

The chain has TRBV7-8 and TRBJ2-7; D not resolved. Looked up from germline, CDR1 is SGHVS and CDR2 is FQNEAQ. The CDR3 runs to 15 residues. Deletions cut 2 bases from V and 0 bases from J, with 11 bases between. The CDR3 DNA reads as TGTGCCAGCAGCTTAACGAGCTGGGACTCCTACGAGCAGTACTTC. Translation gives CASSLTSWDSYEQYF.

The V gene is TRBV28, the J gene TRBJ2-7, with D unclear. V shed 3 bases and J shed 3 bases, with 12 bases lying between them. This CDR3 spans 14 amino acids. Germline assignment: CDR1 MDHEN and CDR2 SYDVKM. DNA for the CDR3: TGTGCCAGCAGTTTGGGTCAGATCCGCTACGAGCAGTACTTC. This sequence encodes CASSLGQIRYEQYF.

The chain is built from TRBV9 and TRBJ1-2; no firm D call. CDR3 size: 15 residues. The germline V gene encodes CDR1 SGDLS and CDR2 YYNGEE. The V and J ends lost 0 bases and 4 bases respectively, with 13 bases between them. CDR3 sequence (DNA): TGTGCCAGCAGCGTAGACCCAGCTTTTAGCTATGGCTACACCTTC. This translates into CASSVDPAFSYGYTF.

The rearrangement joins TRBV30 to TRBJ1-1, with no clear D. The CDR3 consists of 12 residues. Germline V gene sequence: CDR1 GTSNPN, CDR2 SVGIG (reference sequence). CDR3 sequence: CALLPRGTEAFF. DNA for the CDR3: TGTGCTCTTCTCCCTCGGGGCACTGAAGCTTTCTTT.

This chain joins TRBV5-1 and TRBJ2-5; D uncertain. Looked up from germline, CDR1 is SGHRS and CDR2 is YFSETQ. The CDR3 is 13 amino acids. V was clipped by 4 bases and J by 3 bases, with 10 bases between them. CDR3 nucleotides: TGCGCCAGCAGCCGAGATTCGAAAGAGACCCAGTACTTC. This translates into CASSRDSKETQYF.

The V call is TRBV7-9, the J call TRBJ1-6; 8 bases line up with TRBD1. CDR1 and CDR2 from the germline V gene are SEHNR and FQNEAQ (reference sequence). With V trimmed by 2 bases and J by 5 bases, 2 bases remained unmatched. This CDR3 has 15 amino acids. The CDR3 protein is CASSLQGANNSPLHF. CDR3 nucleotide sequence: TGTGCCAGCAGCTTACAGGGGGCTAATAATTCACCCCTCCACTTT.

The chain couples TRBV6-1 to TRBJ2-1; no firm D call. CDR1 is MNHNS, CDR2 SASEGT, per germline. The CDR3 is 12 residues long. Trimming removed 5 bases at V and 5 bases at J, with 7 bases between. CDR3: CASSWLNNEQFF. Here the CDR3 DNA reads TGTGCCAGCAGTTGGCTGAACAATGAGCAGTTCTTC.

This chain joins TRBV5-1 and TRBJ2-7; 7 nucleotides align to TRBD1. The CDR3 has 13 amino acids. Germline V gene lookup returns CDR1 SGHRS and CDR2 YFSETQ. With 6 bases clipped from V and 4 bases from J, the junction kept 7 bases outside the gene matches. CDR3 nucleotides: TGCGCCAGCAAAGGGACAGAGATTTACGAGCAGTACTTC. Amino acid sequence: CASKGTEIYEQYF.

The CDR3 reads CASSISSGSVGEQFF. In nucleotides, the CDR3 is TGTGCCAGTAGTATAAGCAGCGGGAGCGTGGGGGAGCAGTTCTTC. The chain has TRBV19 and TRBJ2-1, with TRBD2 matching over 8 bases. The CDR3 runs to 15 residues. V lost 2 bases, J lost 10 bases, and 10 bases stayed unmatched. Germline values: CDR1 LNHDA, CDR2 SQIVND (reference sequence).

This sequence joins TRBV28 and TRBJ1-2; TRBD1 matches 7 bases. Germline CDR1 MDHEN, CDR2 SYDVKM. Trimming took 4 bases from V and 5 from J; bases not matched to a gene: 7. The CDR3 contains 14 residues. CDR3 nucleotide sequence: TGTGCCAGCAGTTCGACAGGGTTGGGGTATGGCTACACCTTC. Amino acids: CASSSTGLGYGYTF.

The chain has TRBV27 and TRBJ1-1; 7 bases are shared with TRBD1. The V gene end was trimmed by 5 bases and the J gene end by 6 bases; junction bases not matched to a gene: 0. Per germline, CDR1 MNHEY and CDR2 SMNVEV (reference sequence). The CDR3 covers 11 residues. The CDR3 region is CASSGTAEAFF. The CDR3 region has the DNA TGTGCCAGCAGTGGGACAGCTGAAGCTTTCTTT.

This sequence joins TRBV2 and TRBJ2-1; 10 nucleotides align to TRBD2. Losses at the gene ends were 1 base for V and 6 bases for J; bases not matched to a gene: 6. Looked up from germline, CDR1 is SNHLY and CDR2 is FYNNEI. This CDR3 region has 16 residues. The CDR3 sequence: CASSEVYGLAANEQFF. For the CDR3, the DNA is TGTGCCAGCAGTGAAGTATATGGACTAGCGGCCAATGAGCAGTTCTTC.